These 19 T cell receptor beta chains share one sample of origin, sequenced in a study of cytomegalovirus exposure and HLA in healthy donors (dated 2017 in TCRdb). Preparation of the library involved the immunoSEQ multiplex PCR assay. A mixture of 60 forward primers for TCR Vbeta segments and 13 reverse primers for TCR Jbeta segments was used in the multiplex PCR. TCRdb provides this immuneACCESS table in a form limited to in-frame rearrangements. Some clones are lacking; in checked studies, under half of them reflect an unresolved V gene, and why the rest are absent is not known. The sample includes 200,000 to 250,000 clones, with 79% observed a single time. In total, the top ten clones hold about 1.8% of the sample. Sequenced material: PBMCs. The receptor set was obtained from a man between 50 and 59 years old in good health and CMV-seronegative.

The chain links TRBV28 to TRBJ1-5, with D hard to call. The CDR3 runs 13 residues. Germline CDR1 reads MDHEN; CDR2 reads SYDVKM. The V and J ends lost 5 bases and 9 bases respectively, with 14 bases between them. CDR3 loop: CASSIPEGRPQHF. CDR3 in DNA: TGTGCCAGCAGTATTCCCGAGGGTAGGCCCCAGCATTTT.

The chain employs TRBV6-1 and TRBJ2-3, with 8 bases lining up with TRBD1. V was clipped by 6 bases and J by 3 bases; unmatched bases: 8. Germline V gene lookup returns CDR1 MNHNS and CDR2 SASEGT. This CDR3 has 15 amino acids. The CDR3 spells CASRRQGRFTDTQYF. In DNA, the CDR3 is TGTGCCAGCAGAAGACAGGGGCGGTTTACAGATACGCAGTATTTT.

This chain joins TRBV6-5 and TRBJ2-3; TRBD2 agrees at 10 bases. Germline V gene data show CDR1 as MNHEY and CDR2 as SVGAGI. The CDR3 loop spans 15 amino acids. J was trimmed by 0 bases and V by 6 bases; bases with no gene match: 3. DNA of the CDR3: TGTGCCAGCAGCCAACTAGCGGGAAGCACAGATACGCAGTATTTT. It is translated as CASSQLAGSTDTQYF.

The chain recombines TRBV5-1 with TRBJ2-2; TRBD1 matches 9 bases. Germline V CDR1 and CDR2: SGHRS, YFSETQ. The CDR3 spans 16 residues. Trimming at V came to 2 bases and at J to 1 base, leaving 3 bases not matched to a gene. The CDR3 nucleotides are TGCGCCAGCAGCTTACCGGGACAGGGGAACACCGGGGAGCTGTTTTTT. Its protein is CASSLPGQGNTGELFF.

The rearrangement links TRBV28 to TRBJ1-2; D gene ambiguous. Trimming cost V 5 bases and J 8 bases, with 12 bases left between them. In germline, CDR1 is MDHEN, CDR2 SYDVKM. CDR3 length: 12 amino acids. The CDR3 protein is CASSPTRGGYTF. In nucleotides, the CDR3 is TGTGCCAGCAGTCCGACCCGAGGGGGCTACACCTTC.

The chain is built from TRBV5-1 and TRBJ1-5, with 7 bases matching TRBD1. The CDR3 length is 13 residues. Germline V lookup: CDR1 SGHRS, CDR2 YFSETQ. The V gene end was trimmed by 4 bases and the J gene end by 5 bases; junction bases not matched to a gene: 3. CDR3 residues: CASSEGTDQPQHF. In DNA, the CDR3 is TGCGCCAGCAGCGAAGGGACAGATCAGCCCCAGCATTTT.

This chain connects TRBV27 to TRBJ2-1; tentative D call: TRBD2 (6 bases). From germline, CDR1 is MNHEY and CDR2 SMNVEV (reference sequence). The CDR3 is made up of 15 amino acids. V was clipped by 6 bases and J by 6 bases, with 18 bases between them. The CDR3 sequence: CASSQPGLTGNEQFF. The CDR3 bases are TGTGCCAGCAGCCAACCGGGACTCACAGGCAATGAGCAGTTCTTC.

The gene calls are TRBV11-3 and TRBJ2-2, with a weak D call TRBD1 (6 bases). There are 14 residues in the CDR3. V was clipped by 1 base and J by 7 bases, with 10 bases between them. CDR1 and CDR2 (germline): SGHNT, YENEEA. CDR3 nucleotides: TGTGCCAGCAGCTTAGGAGGGGGATACGGGGAGCTGTTTTTT. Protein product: CASSLGGGYGELFF. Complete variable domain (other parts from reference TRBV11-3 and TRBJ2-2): EAGVVQSPRYKIIEKKQPVAFWCNPISGHNTLYWYLQNLGQGPELLIRYENEEAVDDSQLPKDRFSAERLKGVDSTLKIQPAELGDSAVYLCASSLGGGYGELFFGEGSRLTVL.

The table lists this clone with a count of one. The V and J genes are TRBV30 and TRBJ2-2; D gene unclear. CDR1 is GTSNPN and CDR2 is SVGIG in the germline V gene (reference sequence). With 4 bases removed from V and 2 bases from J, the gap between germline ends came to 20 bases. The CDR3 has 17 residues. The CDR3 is CAWTPGPRYRNTGELFF. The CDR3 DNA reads TGTGCCTGGACTCCTGGCCCTAGGTACCGTAACACCGGGGAGCTGTTTTTT.

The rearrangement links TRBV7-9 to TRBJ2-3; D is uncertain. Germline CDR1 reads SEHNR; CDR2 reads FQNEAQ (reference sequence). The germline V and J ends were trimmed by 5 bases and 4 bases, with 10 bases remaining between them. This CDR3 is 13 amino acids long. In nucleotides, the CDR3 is TGTGCCAGCAGCCTCGCCGCGCCAGATACGCAGTATTTT. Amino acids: CASSLAAPDTQYF.

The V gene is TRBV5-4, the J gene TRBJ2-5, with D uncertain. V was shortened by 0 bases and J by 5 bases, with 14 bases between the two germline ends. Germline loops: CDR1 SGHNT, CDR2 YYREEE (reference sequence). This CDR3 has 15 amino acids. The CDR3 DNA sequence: TGTGCCAGCAGCTTGGAGGCCAGGTCCGGCGAGACCCAGTACTTC. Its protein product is CASSLEARSGETQYF.

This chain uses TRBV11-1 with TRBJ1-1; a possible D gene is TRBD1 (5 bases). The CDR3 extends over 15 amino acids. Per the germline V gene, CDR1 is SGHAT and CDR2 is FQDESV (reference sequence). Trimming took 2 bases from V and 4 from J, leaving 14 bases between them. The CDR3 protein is CASSLQGGMLTEAFF. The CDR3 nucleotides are TGTGCCAGCAGCTTACAGGGAGGGATGCTCACTGAAGCTTTCTTT.

The CDR3 DNA reads TGTGCCAGCAGTGAAACTAGCGGGATGAGATACGAGCAGTACTTC. This codes for CASSETSGMRYEQYF. The gene calls are TRBV6-1 and TRBJ2-7; TRBD2 matches at 10 bases. This CDR3 is built from 15 residues. Per the germline V gene, CDR1 is MNHNS and CDR2 is SASEGT. V shed 2 bases and J 4 bases; nucleotides not matched to a gene: 5.

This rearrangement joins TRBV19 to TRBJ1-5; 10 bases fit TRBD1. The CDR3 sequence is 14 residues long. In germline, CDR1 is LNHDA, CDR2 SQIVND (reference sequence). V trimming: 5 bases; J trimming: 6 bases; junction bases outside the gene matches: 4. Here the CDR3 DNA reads TGTGCCAGTAGTTCGGGACAGGGGCTTCAGCCCCAGCATTTT. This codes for CASSSGQGLQPQHF.

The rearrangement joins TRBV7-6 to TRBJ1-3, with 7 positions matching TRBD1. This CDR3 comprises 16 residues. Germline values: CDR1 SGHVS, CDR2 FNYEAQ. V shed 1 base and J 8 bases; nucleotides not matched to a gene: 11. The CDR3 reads CASSLVPGAGQDTIYF. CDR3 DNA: TGTGCCAGCAGCTTAGTCCCAGGGGCAGGACAGGACACCATATATTTT.

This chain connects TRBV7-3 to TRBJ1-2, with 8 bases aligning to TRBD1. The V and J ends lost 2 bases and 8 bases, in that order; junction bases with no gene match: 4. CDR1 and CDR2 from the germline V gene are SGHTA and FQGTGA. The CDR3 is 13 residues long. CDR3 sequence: CASSLQGAGGYTF. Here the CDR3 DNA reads TGTGCCAGCAGCTTACAGGGGGCGGGAGGCTACACCTTC.

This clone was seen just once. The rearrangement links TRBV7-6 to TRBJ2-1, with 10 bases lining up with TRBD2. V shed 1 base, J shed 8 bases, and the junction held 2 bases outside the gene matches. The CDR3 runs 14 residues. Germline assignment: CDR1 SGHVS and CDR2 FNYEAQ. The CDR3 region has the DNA TGTGCCAGCAGCTTAGTGCTAGCGGGAGATGAGCAGTTCTTC. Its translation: CASSLVLAGDEQFF.

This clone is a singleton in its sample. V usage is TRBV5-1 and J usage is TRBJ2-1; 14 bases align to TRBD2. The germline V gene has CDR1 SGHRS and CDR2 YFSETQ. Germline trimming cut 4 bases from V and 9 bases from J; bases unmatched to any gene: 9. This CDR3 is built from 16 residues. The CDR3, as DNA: TGCGCCAGCAGCCATGGGTGGGGACTAGCGGGAGTTGAGCAGTTCTTC. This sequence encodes CASSHGWGLAGVEQFF.

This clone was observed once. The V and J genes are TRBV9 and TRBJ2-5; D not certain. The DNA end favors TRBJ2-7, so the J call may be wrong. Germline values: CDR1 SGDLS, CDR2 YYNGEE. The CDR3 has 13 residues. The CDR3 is CASSVSPEREQYF. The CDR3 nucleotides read TGTGCCAGCAGCGTATCCCCCGAGCGCGAGCAGTACTTC.